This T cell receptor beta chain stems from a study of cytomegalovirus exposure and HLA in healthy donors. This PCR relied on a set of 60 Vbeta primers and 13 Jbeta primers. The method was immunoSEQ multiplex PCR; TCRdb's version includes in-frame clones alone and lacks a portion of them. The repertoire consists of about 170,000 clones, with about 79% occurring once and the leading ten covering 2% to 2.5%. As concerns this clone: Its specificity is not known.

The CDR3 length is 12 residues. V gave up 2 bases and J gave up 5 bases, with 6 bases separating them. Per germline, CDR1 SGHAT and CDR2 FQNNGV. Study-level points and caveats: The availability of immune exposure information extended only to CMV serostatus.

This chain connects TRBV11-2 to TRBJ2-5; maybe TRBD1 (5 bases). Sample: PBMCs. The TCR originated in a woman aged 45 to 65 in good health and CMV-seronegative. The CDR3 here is CASSLPGETQYF. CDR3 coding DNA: TGTGCCAGCAGCTTACCAGGGGAGACCCAGTACTTC.